This T cell receptor beta chain derives from a study of vaccination and CD4 T cells after COVID-19. Across the study: Convalescent persons amounted to six males plus four females, two of whom were Hispanic. Cultures that served as controls received a CEFX pool, an HIV-1 Nef pool, or no peptide. Sample collection from a few convalescent patients took place at day 14 and days 161 to 241 post-vaccination.

The CDR3 has 13 residues. Germline CDR1 is MNHNS and CDR2 is SASEGT. The V gene lost 7 bases and the J gene lost 4 bases, with 11 bases spanning the gap. Concerning this clonotype itself: Its antigen is not identified.

Specified time point: late sampling 161 to 241 days after vaccination in three convalescent patients. Treatment indicated: approximately nine-day PBMC culture with coronavirus spike peptide pools or control peptides (ViraFEST assay). Oncomine TCR Beta short-read sequencing was applied to DNA from cultured CD4+ T cells. Cultured CD4+ T cells were the source of extracted genomic DNA. MiXCR, applied by TCRdb to the PCR reads, yields one record per CDR3 protein. The data show about 18,000 distinct CDR3 sequences, over 40% seen once. This chain joins TRBV6-1 and TRBJ1-5; weak D call: TRBD1 (5 bases). The receptor's source is a human donor who had recovered from COVID-19. The sequencing here drew on CD4+ T cells from blood, cultured in vitro, taken about 7 months after SARS-CoV-2 vaccination. The CDR3 DNA sequence: TGTGCCAGCACCCCTAAGGGGAATCAGCCCCAGCATTTT. Its translation: CASTPKGNQPQHF.